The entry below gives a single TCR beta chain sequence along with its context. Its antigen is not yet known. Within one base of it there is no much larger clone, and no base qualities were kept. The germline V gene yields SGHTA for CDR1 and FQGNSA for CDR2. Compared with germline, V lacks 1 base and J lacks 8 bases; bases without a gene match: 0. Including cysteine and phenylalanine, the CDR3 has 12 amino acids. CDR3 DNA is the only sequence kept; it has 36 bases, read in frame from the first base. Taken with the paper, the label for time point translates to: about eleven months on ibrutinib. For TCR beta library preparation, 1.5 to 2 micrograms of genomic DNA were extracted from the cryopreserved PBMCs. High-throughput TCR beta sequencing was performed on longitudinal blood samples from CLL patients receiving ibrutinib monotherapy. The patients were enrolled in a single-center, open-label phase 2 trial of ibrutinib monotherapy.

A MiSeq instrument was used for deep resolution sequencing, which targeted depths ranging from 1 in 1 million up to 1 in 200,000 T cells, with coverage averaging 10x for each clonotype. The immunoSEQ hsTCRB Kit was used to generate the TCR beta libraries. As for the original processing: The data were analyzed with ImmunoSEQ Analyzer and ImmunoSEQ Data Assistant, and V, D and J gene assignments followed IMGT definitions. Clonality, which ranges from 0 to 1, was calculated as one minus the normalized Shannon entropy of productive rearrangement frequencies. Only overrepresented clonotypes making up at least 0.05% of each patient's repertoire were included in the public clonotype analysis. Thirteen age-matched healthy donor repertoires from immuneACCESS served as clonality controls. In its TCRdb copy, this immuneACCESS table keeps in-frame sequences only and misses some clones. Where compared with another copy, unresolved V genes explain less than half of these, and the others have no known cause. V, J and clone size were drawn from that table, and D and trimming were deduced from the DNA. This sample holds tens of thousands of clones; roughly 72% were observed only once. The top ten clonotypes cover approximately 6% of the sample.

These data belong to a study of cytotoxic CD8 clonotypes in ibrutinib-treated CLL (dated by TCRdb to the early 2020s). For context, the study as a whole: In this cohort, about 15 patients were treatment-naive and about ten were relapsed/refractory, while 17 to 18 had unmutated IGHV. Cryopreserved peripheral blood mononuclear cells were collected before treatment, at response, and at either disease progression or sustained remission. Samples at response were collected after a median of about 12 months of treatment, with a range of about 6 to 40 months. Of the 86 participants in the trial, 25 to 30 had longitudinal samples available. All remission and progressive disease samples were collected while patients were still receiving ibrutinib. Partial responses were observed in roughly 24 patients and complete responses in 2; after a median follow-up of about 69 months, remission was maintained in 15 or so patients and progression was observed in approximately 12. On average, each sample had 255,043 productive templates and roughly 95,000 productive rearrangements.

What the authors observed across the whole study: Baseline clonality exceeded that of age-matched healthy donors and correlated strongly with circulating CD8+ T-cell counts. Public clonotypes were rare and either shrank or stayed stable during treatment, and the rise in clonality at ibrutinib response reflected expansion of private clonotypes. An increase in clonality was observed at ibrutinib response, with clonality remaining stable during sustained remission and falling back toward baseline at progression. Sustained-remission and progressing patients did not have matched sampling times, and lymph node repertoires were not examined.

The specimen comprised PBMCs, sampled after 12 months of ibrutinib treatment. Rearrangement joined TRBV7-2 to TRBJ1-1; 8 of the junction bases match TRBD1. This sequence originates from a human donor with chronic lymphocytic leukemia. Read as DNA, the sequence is TGTGCCAGCAGCTTAGGGGACAGGGAAGCTTTCTTT. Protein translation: CASSLGDREAFF.